The text below deals with one TCR beta chain. The data were taken from a study of blood T cell repertoires in COVID-19. Turning to the study itself: Specimens from acute and convalescent COVID-19 originated in the United States, Italy and Spain.

The CDR3 consists of 16 residues. Germline CDR1 reads LGHDT; CDR2 reads YNNKEL (reference sequence). V was pared by 4 bases and J by 2 bases, with 3 bases of the junction left unmatched. Study processing details: Nucleated cell number was recorded as an estimate derived from reference gene primer amplification. Measured with immunoSEQ multiplex PCR; TCRdb has only the in-frame clones, and not every one. The DNA was the basis for D and trimming; V, J and clone size are from that table. The table has tens of thousands of clones, roughly 91% seen once; the top ten hold roughly 2%. V usage is TRBV3-1 (or the pseudogene TRBV3-2) and J usage is TRBJ2-7; TRBD2 agrees at 15 bases. The TCR sequence derives from a woman aged 45-59 years in a cohort sampled during active COVID-19. The sequencing sample was made of peripheral blood. This CDR3 is CASSPGLAGGPYEQYF. Here the CDR3 DNA reads TGTGCCAGCAGCCCCGGACTAGCGGGAGGGCCCTACGAGCAGTACTTC.